These T cell receptor beta chains were read from a single sample in a study of blood T cell repertoires in COVID-19. Repertoires were generated with immunoSEQ multiplex PCR, while TCRdb's copy carries only in-frame clones and drops some. Among some 270,000 clones, around 81% were seen once, and the ten largest hold 3.4%. The sequencing sample was made of PBMCs or T cells enriched from blood (not recorded which). These receptors were taken from a man aged 50 to 59 who had recovered from COVID-19. The conserved cysteine and the conserved F or W are not part of the CDR3 here. The order of the fields is J gene, V gene, CDR3 protein.

>TRBJ2-1|TRBV4-1
ASSQSGGAYNEQF
>TRBJ1-1|TRBV7-3
ASSSQGDRGDTEAF
>TRBJ2-1|TRBV25-1
ASSAHRTGENEQF
>TRBJ2-1|TRBV27
ASSPREYSYNEQF
>TRBJ2-7|TRBV29-1
SVEIDSSYEQY
>TRBJ2-3|TRBV6-2/TRBV6-3
ASSKLGLAGTDTQY
>TRBJ2-2|TRBV5-5
ASSLTQLNTGELF
>TRBJ1-6|TRBV9
ASSVGQGARNSPLH
>TRBJ1-5|TRBV5-1
ASSLAGGAQPQH
>TRBJ1-1|TRBV19
ASSSRGYGNTEAF
>TRBJ2-1|TRBV5-1
ASSSSGGGYNEQF
>TRBJ2-7|TRBV7-9
ASSSRLVYEQY
>TRBJ1-6|TRBV3-1/TRBV3-2
ASSHRSGGNNSPLH
>TRBJ2-1|TRBV4-3
ASSQDHDRGSYNEQF
>TRBJ1-5|TRBV11-1
ASSLGLGSNQPQH
>TRBJ1-1|TRBV6-4
ASEGGTEAF
>TRBJ2-2|TRBV5-4
ASGISRGAGELF
>TRBJ1-2|TRBV5-5
ASSLLDKTNYGYT
>TRBJ2-2|TRBV25-1
ASSQGQGNTGELF
>TRBJ2-7|TRBV29-1
SVTAGLEQY
>TRBJ2-7|TRBV5-1
ASSFGDGRAPFFGEQY
>TRBJ2-2|TRBV28
ASSSGGASTGELF
>TRBJ1-2|TRBV4-3
ASSQDLRQGGYT
>TRBJ2-3|TRBV11-2
ASSVASGTQY
>TRBJ2-7|TRBV7-9
ASSSGTTYEQY
>TRBJ1-4|TRBV27
ASSFSGGGEKLF
>TRBJ1-5|TRBV20-1
SASRQGTQPQH
>TRBJ2-3|TRBV2
ASRGTGFTDTQY
>TRBJ2-3|TRBV18
ASSPGLAGVVRDTQY
>TRBJ1-1|TRBV12-5
ASGLGLPGDTEAF
>TRBJ2-2|TRBV11-3
ASRPGLETGELF
>TRBJ2-3|TRBV5-6
ASSPGLAEVVDTQY
>TRBJ2-1|TRBV27
ASIGPDEQF
>TRBJ2-3|TRBV23-1
ASISDGPTDTQY
>TRBJ2-4|TRBV19
ASGQGAAKNIQY
>TRBJ1-4|TRBV14
ASSQGLNEKLF
>TRBJ1-4|TRBV28
ASSLGGYNEKLF
>TRBJ1-4|TRBV2
ASSVRQATNEKLF
>TRBJ2-3|TRBV30
AWMGGGALTTQY
>TRBJ2-7|TRBV7-9
ASSPPRGLYEQY
>TRBJ1-5|TRBV7-8
ASSYIRTQSNQAQH
>TRBJ1-1|TRBV5-1
ASSRESGSTEAF
>TRBJ2-7|TRBV5-1
ASSSGLEPTYEQY
>TRBJ2-7|TRBV5-1
ASSSDRIGYEQY
>TRBJ2-1|TRBV7-9
ASSSTSGITPSSYNEQF
>TRBJ1-2|TRBV27
ASSMEDRAGGGGYT